Each of the 23 T cell receptor beta chains below was sequenced from the same sample in a study of low-dose radiotherapy and immunotherapy resistance in tumors. Covering alpha and beta chains, TRAV- and TRBV-specific primers were used for the first-strand cDNA. For amplifying TCRs, the PCR ran for around 20 cycles with Phusion, which was used together with a constant-region primer and the adapter on the V primers. A single record per CDR3 protein comes from TCRdb applying MiXCR to the reads. The sample lists under 70,000 distinct CDR3 sequences; almost 25% were seen once. As for time point: before trial treatment. Sequences were derived from PBMCs, sampled before treatment. These receptors originate from a male donor with prostate cancer.

In this sample, this clonotype turned up many times. This chain connects TRBV5-1 to TRBJ2-2; TRBD1 matches at 9 bases. Per the germline V gene, CDR1 is SGHRS and CDR2 is YFSETQ. Germline trimming cut 4 bases from V and 4 bases from J; bases unmatched to any gene: 5. The CDR3 runs 15 residues. Written as DNA, the CDR3 is TGCGCCAGCAGCAACAGGGGGCGGATCACCGGGGAGCTGTTTTTT. It translates to CASSNRGRITGELFF.

The chain recombines TRBV9 with TRBJ2-7; 7 bases are shared with TRBD2. The CDR3 has 16 amino acids. The V and J ends lost 3 bases and 5 bases, in that order; junction bases with no gene match: 14. Germline lookup yields CDR1 SGDLS and CDR2 YYNGEE. DNA for the CDR3: TGTGCCAGCAGCGCATCCGTGGGAGGGGCCCGGAACGAGCAGTACTTC. Encoded protein: CASSASVGGARNEQYF.

This clonotype came up a few times. This chain uses TRBV7-8 with TRBJ2-2, with 8 bases aligning to TRBD2. CDR1 and CDR2 (germline): SGHVS, FQNEAQ. J lost 7 bases, V lost 1 base, and 8 bases had no gene match. There are 16 residues in the CDR3. CDR3 sequence (DNA): TGTGCCAGCAGCTTAGTTCCAGCGGGAGCGGTCGGGGAGCTGTTTTTT. Translating it yields CASSLVPAGAVGELFF.

This clonotype is termed medium-sized. This chain connects TRBV28 to TRBJ2-7; 7 positions agree with TRBD1. This CDR3 contains 13 residues. Trimming at V came to 3 bases and at J to 4 bases, leaving 3 bases not matched to a gene. Germline V CDR1 and CDR2: MDHEN, SYDVKM. The CDR3 spells CASSLDRRYEQYF. As DNA, the CDR3 is TGTGCCAGCAGTTTGGACAGGAGGTACGAGCAGTACTTC.

This clonotype showed up many times. The rearrangement joins TRBV14 to TRBJ2-2; tentative D call: TRBD2 (6 bases). Trimming took 1 base from V and 3 from J, leaving 9 bases between them. CDR3 length: 15 amino acids. The germline CDR1 and CDR2 sequences are SGHDN and FVKESK. DNA of the CDR3: TGTGCCAGCAGCCAAGTCGGGACTTACACCGGGGAGCTGTTTTTT. It encodes CASSQVGTYTGELFF.

This clonotype was counted once. The rearrangement uses TRBV4-2 and TRBJ2-7, with 12 bases lining up with TRBD2. The CDR3 runs 17 residues. The V gene end was trimmed by 0 bases and the J gene end by 7 bases; junction bases not matched to a gene: 10. Germline CDR1 LGHNA, CDR2 YNFKEQ. CDR3 in amino acids: CASSQDLAASGRAEQYF. CDR3 coding DNA: TGTGCCAGCAGCCAAGATTTGGCGGCTAGCGGGAGGGCGGAGCAGTACTTC.

By share, this clonotype counts as medium-sized. V gene TRBV2 combines with J gene TRBJ2-7; 8 nucleotides align to TRBD1. J gave up 6 bases and V 7 bases, and 11 bases lay outside the gene matches. Per the germline V gene, CDR1 is SNHLY and CDR2 is FYNNEI. The CDR3 has 14 amino acids. The CDR3 reads CASNPDRGWIEQYF. The CDR3 bases are TGTGCCAGCAACCCCGACAGGGGTTGGATCGAGCAGTACTTC.

A word on this clonotype: A read error is the likely source, as a far larger clone sits one nucleotide away. The gene calls are TRBV27 and TRBJ2-6, with TRBD2 identical over 15 bases. The junction had 15 bases not matched to a gene; V was cut back by 8 bases and J by 4 bases. Per the germline V gene, CDR1 is MNHEY and CDR2 is SMNVEV (reference sequence). The CDR3 covers 20 residues. This CDR3 is CASGKLSGTSGRSGANVLTF. CDR3 nucleotides: TGTGCCAGCGGCAAGTTGTCCGGGACTAGCGGGAGGTCAGGGGCCAACGTCCTGACTTTC. The variable domain in full, with the rest retrieved from reference TRBV27 and TRBJ2-6, is EAQVTQNPRYLITVTGKKLTVTCSQNMNHEYMSWYRQDPGLGLRQIYYSMNVEVTDKGDVPEGYKVSRKEKRNFPLILESPSPNQTSLYFCASGKLSGTSGRSGANVLTFGAGSRLTVL.

There are many counts of this clonotype. This chain links TRBV7-2 with TRBJ1-5; D gene uncertain. This CDR3 region has 14 residues. Per the germline V gene, CDR1 is SGHTA and CDR2 is FQGNSA. V lost 5 bases, J lost 0 bases, and 8 bases lay in between. This chain's CDR3 is CASSQRASNQPQHF. The CDR3 nucleotides are TGTGCCAGCAGCCAGAGGGCTAGCAATCAGCCCCAGCATTTT.

This clonotype was observed many times. The chain employs TRBV29-1 and TRBJ2-1, with D perhaps being TRBD1 or TRBD2 (6 bases each). The CDR3 covers 16 residues. Trimming shortened V by 0 bases and J by 1 base, and 13 bases separated the two germline ends. Germline V gives CDR1 SQVTM, CDR2 ANQGSEA. DNA of the CDR3: TGCAGCGTTGAAGATATAGGGGGGCCATCCTACAATGAGCAGTTCTTC. Protein: CSVEDIGGPSYNEQFF.

This clonotype has a count of ten or more. The chain recombines TRBV5-8 with TRBJ2-7, with 12 positions matching TRBD2. Per the germline V gene, CDR1 is SGHTS and CDR2 is YDEGEE. The CDR3 loop spans 16 amino acids. V lost 4 bases, J lost 0 bases, and 5 bases stayed unmatched. CDR3 in DNA: TGTGCCAGCAGCCCTCGGACTAGCGGGGCCTCCTACGAGCAGTACTTC. It is translated as CASSPRTSGASYEQYF.

This clonotype was recorded at least ten times. The J gene is TRBJ2-5, the V gene TRBV7-8, with D tentatively TRBD2 (6 bases). There are 15 residues in the CDR3. Trimming removed 5 bases from V and 6 bases from J, with 19 bases in between. Germline V gene sequence: CDR1 SGHVS, CDR2 FQNEAQ. CDR3 DNA: TGTGCCAGCAGCCTTTACCGGGACTCAGAACAGACCCAGTACTTC. Translated: CASSLYRDSEQTQYF.

This clonotype was counted many times. V is TRBV10-2 and J is TRBJ2-1; D is possibly TRBD1 (6 bases). Trimming removed 6 bases at V and 8 bases at J, with 14 bases between. Germline values: CDR1 WSHSY, CDR2 SAAADI. This CDR3 is built from 13 residues. The chain's CDR3 is CASRALGADEQFF. CDR3 in DNA: TGCGCCAGCAGAGCCTTGGGGGCGGATGAGCAGTTCTTC.

This clonotype was observed at least ten times. The CDR3 nucleotides read TGCGCCAGCAGCCAAACTGGCCGTGACAGGGAGTATGGCTACACCTTC. It yields the protein CASSQTGRDREYGYTF. The V gene is TRBV5-1, the J gene TRBJ1-2; 7 bases line up with TRBD1. The germline V gene encodes CDR1 SGHRS and CDR2 YFSETQ. CDR3 size: 16 residues. Trimming took 4 bases from V and 5 from J; bases not matched to a gene: 14.

This clonotype was seen many times. The J gene is TRBJ2-3, the V gene TRBV6-2 or TRBV6-3, with 8 bases aligning to TRBD2. V gave up 5 bases and J gave up 1 base; unmatched junction bases: 8. Germline lookup yields CDR1 MNHEY and CDR2 SVGEGT. The CDR3 has 16 amino acids. The CDR3 spells CASSGRGLEGTDTQYF. The CDR3 bases are TGTGCCAGCAGTGGACGGGGACTAGAGGGCACAGATACGCAGTATTTT.

In this sample, this clonotype turned up many times. This chain links TRBV19 with TRBJ1-3; no definite D call. The CDR3 has 13 residues. Trimming pared 5 bases from V and 0 bases from J, leaving 5 bases between. The germline CDR1 and CDR2 sequences are LNHDA and SQIVND (reference sequence). The CDR3 loop is CASSHGSGNTIYF. In DNA form, the CDR3 reads TGTGCCAGTAGTCACGGCTCTGGAAACACCATATATTTT. The complete variable domain, with remaining parts taken from reference TRBV19 and TRBJ1-3, reads DGGITQSPKYLFRKEGQNVTLSCEQNLNHDAMYWYRQDPGQGLRLIYYSQIVNDFQKGDIAEGYSVSREKKESFPLTVTSAQKNPTAFYLCASSHGSGNTIYFGEGSWLTVV.

The chain links TRBV11-2 to TRBJ2-4; no firm D call. CDR1 and CDR2 from the germline V gene are SGHAT and FQNNGV. Trimming pared 1 base from V and 0 bases from J, leaving 10 bases between. The CDR3 has 16 residues. For the CDR3, the DNA is TGTGCCAGCAGCTTAGTAGGTGTAATAGCCAAAAACATTCAGTACTTC. This sequence encodes CASSLVGVIAKNIQYF.

The chain is built from TRBV28 and TRBJ2-7; 9 positions match TRBD1. The CDR3 length is 15 residues. Per germline, CDR1 MDHEN and CDR2 SYDVKM. The ends lost 6 bases at V and 2 bases at J; junction bases unmatched: 8. The CDR3 is CASSPSGQGPYEQYF. As DNA, the CDR3 is TGTGCCAGCAGCCCCTCGGGACAGGGCCCCTACGAGCAGTACTTC. Filled out from reference TRBV28 and TRBJ2-7, the complete variable domain reads DVKVTQSSRYLVKRTGEKVFLECVQDMDHENMFWYRQDPGLGLRLIYFSYDVKMKEKGDIPEGYSVSREKKERFSLILESASTNQTSMYLCASSPSGQGPYEQYFGPGTRLTVT.

At least ten counts were recorded for this clonotype. This rearrangement joins TRBV28 to TRBJ2-7; 7 bases match TRBD2. The V and J ends lost 3 bases and 2 bases, in that order; junction bases with no gene match: 4. Germline V gene lookup returns CDR1 MDHEN and CDR2 SYDVKM. The CDR3 consists of 14 residues. For the CDR3, the DNA is TGTGCCAGCAGTTTGGGAGGGAAAACCTACGAGCAGTACTTC. Translating gives CASSLGGKTYEQYF.

This clonotype was observed many times. The chain couples TRBV19 to TRBJ2-1; 10 positions agree with TRBD1. Trimming at V came to 1 base and at J to 7 bases, leaving 4 bases not matched to a gene. The CDR3 has 15 amino acids. In germline, CDR1 is LNHDA, CDR2 SQIVND (reference sequence). Written as DNA, the CDR3 is TGTGCCAGTAGTATAGCCGGGACAGGGGTGAATGAGCAGTTCTTC. As protein: CASSIAGTGVNEQFF.

V is TRBV6-5 and J is TRBJ1-4; TRBD1 aligns across 9 bases. The junction had 10 bases not matched to a gene; V was cut back by 6 bases and J by 8 bases. CDR3 length equals 15 residues. Germline-derived CDR1 and CDR2 are MNHEY and SVGAGI. The chain's CDR3 is CASSDRDREREKLFF. The CDR3 DNA reads as TGTGCCAGCAGCGACCGGGACAGGGAACGGGAAAAACTGTTTTTT.

Of note for this clonotype: A far more abundant clone sits one base away, making this likely a read error. The CDR3, as DNA: TGCAGCCCGGGAGGCTATTCCTACAATGAGCAGTACTTC. Protein: CSPGGYSYNEQYF. This chain connects TRBV20-1 to TRBJ2-7; 7 positions agree with TRBD2. CDR3 size: 13 residues. CDR1 and CDR2 (germline): DFQATT, SNEGSKA (reference sequence).

At least ten counts were recorded for this clonotype. J is TRBJ2-5 and V is TRBV7-2; 9 positions agree with TRBD1. The V segment lost 4 bases and the J segment 6 bases; nucleotides outside the gene matches: 6. The CDR3 is made up of 14 amino acids. Germline-derived CDR1 and CDR2 are SGHTA and FQGNSA. DNA for the CDR3: TGTGCCAGCAGCTCTTACAGGGGGCATCAGACCCAGTACTTC. Protein: CASSSYRGHQTQYF.